Listed below are T cell receptor beta chains from one sample, sequenced in a study of CD8+ T cells in alopecia areata. Generated by immunoSEQ multiplex PCR, the TCRdb table keeps only in-frame clones and is missing some. Found here are about 180,000 clones, about 53% of them singletons; the top ten hold more than 10%. The sequences come from CD8+ T cells sorted from blood, collected at week 24, from a patient treated with tofacitinib. The receptors stem from a human donor with alopecia areata. Each CDR3 is given with its conserved first and last residue. A D gene is named only where the DNA matches it firmly. For some rows the clone size is stated as once, few or many, or as a class when expanded; others skip it.

size | J | D | V | length | DNA | CDR3
NA | TRBJ1-5 | NA | TRBV2 | 15 | TGTGCCAGCAGTGAGAGTAGGGGCAGCAATCAGCCCCAGCATTTT | CASSESRGSNQPQHF
NA | TRBJ2-1 | TRBD2 | TRBV5-1 | 16 | TGCGCCAGCAGCTGGACTAGCGGGGGAGCCTACAATGAGCAGTTCTTC | CASSWTSGGAYNEQFF
once | TRBJ2-3 | NA | TRBV5-6 | 16 | TGTGCCAGCAGCTCTACAGGGGAGGAGGGCACAGATACGCAGTATTTT | CASSSTGEEGTDTQYF
NA | TRBJ2-7 | TRBD1 | TRBV30 | 15 | TGTGCCTGGAGTGACCGTTGGGACAGCCCCTACGAGCAGTACTTC | CAWSDRWDSPYEQYF
NA | TRBJ2-2 | NA | TRBV5-6 | 15 | TGTGCCAGCAGCCCCGGGACATGGAACACCGGGGAGCTGTTTTTT | CASSPGTWNTGELFF
NA | TRBJ2-7 | NA | TRBV30 | 14 | TGTGCCTGGACACCAAGGCAGGGCCTGTACGAGCAGTACTTC | CAWTPRQGLYEQYF
once | TRBJ2-7 | TRBD1 | TRBV30 | 13 | TGTGCCTGGAGTCTGACAGGGGGCGACGAGCAGTACTTC | CAWSLTGGDEQYF
few | TRBJ1-1 | NA | TRBV13 | 15 | TGTGCCAGCAGCTTAAGGCAGGGAATTCGCACTGAAGCTTTCTTT | CASSLRQGIRTEAFF
NA | TRBJ2-7 | TRBD1 | TRBV5-1 | 15 | TGCGCCAGCAGCCGGGGACAGGGTCGTCCCTACGAGCAGTACTTC | CASSRGQGRPYEQYF
NA | TRBJ1-2 | NA | TRBV10-3 | 14 | TGTGCCATCAGTGAGGCAACGGCTAACTATGGCTACACCTTC | CAISEATANYGYTF
few | TRBJ2-7 | TRBD2 | TRBV9 | 15 | TGTGCCAGCAGCGAGGGACTAGCGGAATCCTACGAGCAGTACTTC | CASSEGLAESYEQYF
NA | TRBJ2-7 | NA | TRBV6-5 | 15 | TGTGCCAGCAGTTACTCCTTAGCATCTTCCTACGAGCAGTACTTC | CASSYSLASSYEQYF
NA | TRBJ1-2 | TRBD1 | TRBV27 | 16 | TGTGCCAGCAGTTTTAGGGGGACAGGGGAAGACTATGGCTACACCTTC | CASSFRGTGEDYGYTF
few | TRBJ2-5 | NA | TRBV6-1 | 17 | TGTGCCAGCAGTGAAGCGCTTGGTGCTAGCTCACAAGAGACCCAGTACTTC | CASSEALGASSQETQYF
NA | TRBJ2-7 | TRBD1 | TRBV30 | 20 | TGTGCCTGGAGGACAGCACCACAGGGGGGCTCAGGAACGCCAACCTACGAGCAGTACTTC | CAWRTAPQGGSGTPTYEQYF
NA | TRBJ2-3 | NA | TRBV4-3 | 13 | TGCGCCAGCAGCCAAGTAGGGACAGATACGCAGTATTTT | CASSQVGTDTQYF
NA | TRBJ2-7 | NA | TRBV11-2 | 11 | TGTGCCAGCAGCTTAGTGGGCGAGCAGTACTTC | CASSLVGEQYF
NA | TRBJ2-3 | NA | TRBV30 | 12 | TGTGCCTGGAATTACAGGGCCGATACGCAGTATTTT | CAWNYRADTQYF
NA | TRBJ1-4 | NA | TRBV7-8 | 15 | TGTGCCAGCAGCATGAGAGGGGGACTCCAGGAAAAACTGTTTTTT | CASSMRGGLQEKLFF
few | TRBJ1-2 | NA | TRBV7-2 | 14 | TGTGCCAGCAGCCAGGTGGGGGCCAACTATGGCTACACCTTC | CASSQVGANYGYTF
few | TRBJ2-2 | TRBD1 | TRBV23-1 | 21 | TGCGCCAGCAGTCCCCCAACACTTGGACAGGTTTCAGACCAAAATACCGGGGAGCTGTTTTTT | CASSPPTLGQVSDQNTGELFF
few | TRBJ2-7 | NA | TRBV30 | 11 | TGTGCCTGGGAACAGGGCAACGAGCAGTACTTC | CAWEQGNEQYF
NA | TRBJ1-6 | NA | TRBV29-1 | 14 | TGCAGCGTCAAAGACGAGGTCAGGGGTTCACCCCTCCACTTT | CSVKDEVRGSPLHF
NA | TRBJ1-4 | NA | TRBV15 | 13 | TGTGCCACCAGCAGGGACGGCAATGAAAAACTGTTTTTT | CATSRDGNEKLFF
NA | TRBJ2-3 | TRBD1 | TRBV13 | 16 | TGTGCCAGCAGCATGAGACAGGGGGAAGGAACAGATACGCAGTATTTT | CASSMRQGEGTDTQYF
NA | TRBJ2-5 | NA | TRBV19 | 14 | TGTGCCAGTAGTATGGTCCAGGGCGGGAAGACCCAGTACTTC | CASSMVQGGKTQYF
NA | TRBJ2-7 | NA | TRBV18 | 17 | TGTGCCAGCTCACCAGTGTCCAACGATCTGGGGACCTACGAGCAGTACTTC | CASSPVSNDLGTYEQYF
NA | TRBJ2-2 | TRBD2 | TRBV29-1 | 15 | TGCAGCGTTGCGGAGACTAGCGGAAGTACCGGGGAGCTGTTTTTT | CSVAETSGSTGELFF
few | TRBJ2-7 | NA | TRBV27 | 13 | TGTGCCAGCAACCCAGGGGCGGGGTACGAGCAGTACTTC | CASNPGAGYEQYF
NA | TRBJ1-1 | NA | TRBV27 | 15 | TGTGCCAGCAGTTCTCCGGGACACGGGAGGACTGAAGCTTTCTTT | CASSSPGHGRTEAFF
NA | TRBJ1-2 | NA | TRBV9 | 14 | TGTGCCAGCACCGATCGCTCCGTCCTCTATGGCTACACCTTC | CASTDRSVLYGYTF
few | TRBJ2-1 | NA | TRBV28 | 12 | TGTGCCAGCAGCTGGGACGTGAATGAGCAGTTCTTC | CASSWDVNEQFF
NA | TRBJ1-1 | NA | TRBV10-3 | 13 | TGTGCCATCAGTGAGTTCCAGGAAACTGAAGCTTTCTTT | CAISEFQETEAFF
few | TRBJ2-7 | NA | TRBV29-1 | 12 | TGCAGCGCAGTGACAGAGACCTACGAGCAGTACTTC | CSAVTETYEQYF
NA | TRBJ1-1 | NA | TRBV6-5 | 14 | TGTGCCAGCAGTTACTCGGAGGGGAGGAGGGAAGCTTTCTTT | CASSYSEGRREAFF
NA | TRBJ2-2 | NA | TRBV6-5 | 12 | TGTGCCAGCAAATCCTGGACCGGGGAGCTGTTTTTT | CASKSWTGELFF
NA | TRBJ2-6 | TRBD2 | TRBV4-3 | 16 | TGCGCCAGCAGCCAAGGGGGAGGGGCCGGGGCCAACGTCCTGACTTTC | CASSQGGGAGANVLTF
NA | TRBJ2-1 | TRBD2 | TRBV15 | 16 | TGTGCCACCAGCAGAGAGCTAGCGGGGTACTACAATGAGCAGTTCTTC | CATSRELAGYYNEQFF
few | TRBJ2-2 | NA | TRBV7-6 | 14 | TGTGCCAGCAGCTTAGGTGGGGGTACCGGGGAGCTGTTTTTT | CASSLGGGTGELFF
NA | TRBJ1-5 | TRBD1 | TRBV18 | 15 | TGTGCCAGCTCACTTAGGACAGGAGACCATCAGCCCCAGCATTTT | CASSLRTGDHQPQHF